Here is one T cell receptor (beta chain) with its context. The CDR3 has 15 residues. V shed 0 bases and J shed 4 bases, with 12 bases lying between them. Looked up from germline, CDR1 is MNHEY and CDR2 is SVGAGI. This sample was taken from a study of blood T cell repertoires in COVID-19. Per the original data handling: Estimation of nucleated cell counts relied on the amplification of reference gene primers. Measured with immunoSEQ multiplex PCR; TCRdb has only the in-frame clones, and not every one. V and J calls and clone size come straight from that table; D and trimming were deduced from the DNA. The sample has over 70,000 clones; about 80% are singletons.

The sample was peripheral blood. V gene TRBV6-5 combines with J gene TRBJ1-1; tentatively, D is TRBD1 (5 bases). The TCR was taken from a man between 65 and 80 years old with acute or convalescent COVID-19. Here the CDR3 DNA reads TGTGCCAGCAGTTACTCGATGGGGGGGGGCACTGAAGCTTTCTTT. Translated: CASSYSMGGGTEAFF.